This T cell receptor beta chain derives from a study of CXCR3-negative and CXCR3-positive naive CD8 T cells. Regarding the study as a whole: Both naive subsets showed comparably high diversity, and memory CD8+ cells showed much lower diversity. From TRB CDR3 properties, TCR strength was inferred; surface CD5 did not differ between naive subsets. Cryopreserved cells showed partially decreased CXCR3 expression, and most assays used fresh PBMCs. Naive cells positive for CXCR3 carried more hydrophobic TRB CDR3s than CXCR3-negative ones.

This CDR3 region has 15 residues. This clonotype is called medium-sized based on its frequency. The antigen remains unidentified. 5' RACE with UMI labels generated the TRB cDNA libraries. No DNA is given; TCRdb re-called the 5' RACE reads and lists each CDR3 protein once. The table gives 5,500 to 8,000 distinct CDR3 sequences; the top ten clones make up roughly 1.2% of it. The sequencing sample was made of naive CXCR3- CD8+ T cells from blood. Sample subset: CD45RO-CCR7+CD27+CD95- naive CD8+ T cells lacking CXCR3 (TNR3-). V usage is TRBV21-1 and J usage is TRBJ2-7. TRBV21-1 is a pseudogene segment. This clonotype originated in a human donor in good health. Some clones in this sample may be carry-over from other donors' samples. CDR3: CASSKEGRVSYEQYF.